Listed below are T cell receptor beta chains from one sample, sequenced in a study of blood T cell repertoires in COVID-19. Here immunoSEQ multiplex PCR was the method, and the copy in TCRdb shows in-frame clones only, minus some. The sample yields some 200,000 clones, about nine tenths seen once. The source material was PBMCs or T cells enriched from blood (not recorded which). The source of these receptors is a woman aged 40 to 55 with acute COVID-19. CDR3s leave out the opening cysteine and the closing phenylalanine or tryptophan. The D gene is left open where the match is weak.

j_call v_call d_call cdr3_length cdr3_aa
TRBJ1-2 TRBV5-6 TRBD1 13 ASSLTGGPINGYT
TRBJ2-1 TRBV19 TRBD1 13 ASSGRQGPYNEQF
TRBJ2-3 TRBV5-4 - 12 AMSPRGGTDTQY
TRBJ2-1 TRBV7-8 - 14 ASSPEGGGVYHEQF
TRBJ1-5 TRBV10-3 - 13 AISEFVGGNQPQH
TRBJ1-1 TRBV28 TRBD1 14 ASRNHRGLYYSEAF
TRBJ1-1 TRBV5-6 TRBD1 15 ASSLWTGGGRNTEAF
TRBJ1-1 TRBV4-3 TRBD1 12 ASSFGTGGTEAF
TRBJ1-2 TRBV7-2 - 13 ASSLSGAEGTGYT
TRBJ1-5 TRBV2 - 12 ASSNGGAGQPQH
TRBJ1-2 TRBV21-1 - 15 ASSNGQTGTLGYGYT
TRBJ2-5 TRBV4-1 - 11 ASSQVVPETQY
TRBJ2-3 TRBV6-5 - 13 ASSYSWALTDTQY
TRBJ1-2 TRBV4-1 - 11 ASSQDPGIGYT
TRBJ1-1 TRBV19 TRBD1 13 ASSISGGMNTEAF
TRBJ2-7 TRBV27 TRBD1 13 ASSFRGQGVYEQY
TRBJ1-4 TRBV27 - 13 ASSHNQGSNEKLF
TRBJ2-5 TRBV11-3 - 11 ASSLVEGETQY
TRBJ2-7 TRBV9 TRBD1 13 ASSRTGGGSNEQY
TRBJ1-1 TRBV7-3 - 11 ASSLTGGTEAF
TRBJ2-3 TRBV5-1 TRBD1 13 ASSLQDRDTDTQY
TRBJ2-1 TRBV10-3 TRBD1 12 AIRPGQGYNEQF
TRBJ2-1 TRBV19 - 12 ASSIETGRIEQF
TRBJ1-3 TRBV5-1 - 15 ASSLAGRGVSGNTIY
TRBJ1-5 TRBV3-1/TRBV3-2 - 13 ASSQNRDSNQPQH
TRBJ2-6 TRBV30 - 16 AWSVLRTASSGANVLT
TRBJ1-1 TRBV6-5 - 12 ASSYEAGRTEAF
TRBJ2-5 TRBV15 - 11 ATSRDRVETQY
TRBJ2-3 TRBV7-9 TRBD2 13 ASSALAGGPDTQY
TRBJ1-2 TRBV3-1/TRBV3-2 TRBD1 14 ASSQPGTGGYYGYT
TRBJ2-1 TRBV9 TRBD1 13 ASSVSWTGGNEQF
TRBJ2-7 TRBV6-1 TRBD1 14 ASSAPAGTGPYEQY
TRBJ2-7 TRBV27 - 17 ASSLYGRGDGGFSYEQY
TRBJ2-2 TRBV6-5 TRBD1 13 ASKMDRANTGELF
TRBJ2-4 TRBV19 TRBD2 12 ASSRLAGENIQY
TRBJ1-1 TRBV2 - 13 ASSGETGLNTEAF
TRBJ1-2 TRBV19 TRBD1 13 ASIPGGQGGYGYT
TRBJ1-6 TRBV5-1 TRBD1 13 ASSGGQGTNSPLH
TRBJ2-7 TRBV25-1 - 9 ASSFSGEQY
TRBJ2-3 TRBV6-6 - 12 ASTLGLSTDTQY
TRBJ1-1 TRBV2 - 11 ASSVRQNTEAF
TRBJ1-5 TRBV10-2 - 11 ASRRQADQPQH
TRBJ1-2 TRBV4-1 - 12 ASSQDQGNYGYT
TRBJ1-4 TRBV5-1 - 12 ASSLTGANEKLF
TRBJ1-1 TRBV19 - 13 ASSTPRQSSFEAF
TRBJ1-5 TRBV18 - 13 ASSPGSVSNQPQH
TRBJ2-3 TRBV6-1 TRBD2 12 ASSEGGGADTQY